The 2 T cell receptor beta chains reported below all come from one sample, sequenced in a study of shared clonotypes between healthy human individuals. Libraries were prepared by immunoSEQ multiplex PCR; TCRdb keeps only in-frame clonotypes and omits some of them. The repertoire holds 550,000 to 800,000 clones, with approximately 79% as singletons. Sequencing used memory CD4+ T cells sorted from blood. Stated subset: CD45RA-negative fraction. Source of these receptors: a woman in her twenties or thirties in good health.

There are many counts of this clone. The chain is built from TRBV25-1 and TRBJ2-6; D is perhaps TRBD1 (5 bases). This CDR3 contains 15 residues. V lost 4 bases to trimming and J lost 1 base, with 8 bases between them. Germline V gives CDR1 MGHDK, CDR2 SYGVNS. CDR3 DNA: TGTGCCAGCAGTGCAGACAGTTCTGGGGCCAACGTCCTGACTTTC. This gives the protein CASSADSSGANVLTF.

Points on this clone: This CDR3 is also generated by other DNA sequences in the sample. The chain combines TRBV5-1 with TRBJ2-1, with 10 bases fitting TRBD2. Trimming at V came to 5 bases and at J to 3 bases, leaving 5 bases not matched to a gene. This CDR3 is 15 amino acids long. Germline CDR1 is SGHRS and CDR2 is YFSETQ. For the CDR3, the DNA is TGCGCCAGCAGTCTCTCTAGCGGGAGCTACAATGAGCAGTTCTTC. Protein: CASSLSSGSYNEQFF.